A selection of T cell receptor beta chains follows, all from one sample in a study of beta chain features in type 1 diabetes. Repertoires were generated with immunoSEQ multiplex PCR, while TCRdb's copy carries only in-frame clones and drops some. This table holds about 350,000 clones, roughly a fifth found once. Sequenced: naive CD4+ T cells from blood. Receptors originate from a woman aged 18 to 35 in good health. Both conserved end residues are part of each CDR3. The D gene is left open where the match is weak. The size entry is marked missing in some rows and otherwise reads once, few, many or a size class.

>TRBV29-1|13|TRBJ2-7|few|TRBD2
TGCAGCGCCGCCGGGACTAGCTCCTACGAGCAGTACTTC
CSAAGTSSYEQYF
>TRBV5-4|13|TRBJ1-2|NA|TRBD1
TGTGCCAGCAGCCCAGACAGGGCTCACGGCTACACCTTC
CASSPDRAHGYTF
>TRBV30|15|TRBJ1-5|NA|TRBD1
TGTGCCTGGCGGGGACAGGGGGCCGGCAATCAGCCCCAGCATTTT
CAWRGQGAGNQPQHF
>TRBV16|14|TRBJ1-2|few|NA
TGTGCCAGCAGCCAATCTCCGGGATCCTATGGCTACACCTTC
CASSQSPGSYGYTF
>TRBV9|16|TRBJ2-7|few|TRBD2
TGTGCCAGCAGCGTAGATCCGGGAGGGGCCTCCTACGAGCAGTACTTC
CASSVDPGGASYEQYF
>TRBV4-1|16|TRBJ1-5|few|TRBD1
TGCGCCAGCAGCCAAGCTGGGACAGTTGTAAATCAGCCCCAGCATTTT
CASSQAGTVVNQPQHF
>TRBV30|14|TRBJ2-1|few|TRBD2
TGTGCCTGGAGGGGACTAGCGGGTCCCAATGAGCAGTTCTTC
CAWRGLAGPNEQFF
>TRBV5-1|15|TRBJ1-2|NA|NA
TGCGCCAGCAGCTTGGATTTGGGCCAGGGGAGTGGCTACACCTTC
CASSLDLGQGSGYTF
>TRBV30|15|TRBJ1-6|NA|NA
TGTGCCTGGAGTCCCAGGACAGCCGATAATTCACCCCTCCACTTT
CAWSPRTADNSPLHF
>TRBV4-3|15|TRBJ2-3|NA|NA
TGCGCCAGCAGCCAAGAGGGCAGTTCATCAGATACGCAGTATTTT
CASSQEGSSSDTQYF
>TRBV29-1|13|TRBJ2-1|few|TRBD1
TGCAGCGTCGTGGGACAGGGGAACAATGAGCAGTTCTTC
CSVVGQGNNEQFF
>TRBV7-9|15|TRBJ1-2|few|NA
TGTGCCAGCAGCCTAAAGGGAGGGATAGGCTATGGCTACACCTTC
CASSLKGGIGYGYTF
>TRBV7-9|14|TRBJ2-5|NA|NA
TGTGCCAGCAGCTTAGCTGGCAGCGTTGAGACCCAGTACTTC
CASSLAGSVETQYF
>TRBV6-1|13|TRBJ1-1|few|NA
TGTGCCAGCAGTGAATTTGTCAAAACTGAAGCTTTCTTT
CASSEFVKTEAFF
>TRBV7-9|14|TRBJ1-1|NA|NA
TGTGCCAGCAGCCGCGGACAGCGGAACACTGAAGCTTTCTTT
CASSRGQRNTEAFF
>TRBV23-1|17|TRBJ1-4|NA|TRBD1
TGCGCCAGCCTTGGTTCCCTTACAGGGGTATTTAATGAAAAACTGTTTTTT
CASLGSLTGVFNEKLFF
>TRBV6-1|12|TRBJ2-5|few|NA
TGTGCCAGCAGGAGCGAAGGAGAGACCCAGTACTTC
CASRSEGETQYF
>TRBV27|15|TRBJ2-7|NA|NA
TGTGCCAGCAGACCTGCAAACAGCAACGACTACGAGCAGTACTTC
CASRPANSNDYEQYF
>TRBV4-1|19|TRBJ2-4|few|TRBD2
TGCGCCAGCAGCCCTGAGGGGCCCCGGGAGGGCCTTGCCAAAAACATTCAGTACTTC
CASSPEGPREGLAKNIQYF
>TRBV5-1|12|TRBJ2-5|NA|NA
TGCGCCAGCAGACACGACCAAGAGACCCAGTACTTC
CASRHDQETQYF
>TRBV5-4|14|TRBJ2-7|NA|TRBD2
TGTGCCAGCAGCTTGGGAGGCGGGAGTGAAGAGCAGTACTTC
CASSLGGGSEEQYF
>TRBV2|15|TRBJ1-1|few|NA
TGTGCCAGCAGTGCTGGGGGCGCCGGGGACACTGAAGCTTTCTTT
CASSAGGAGDTEAFF
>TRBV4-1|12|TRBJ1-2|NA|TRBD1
TGCGCCAGCAGCCCACCAGGGGGTGGCTACACCTTC
CASSPPGGGYTF
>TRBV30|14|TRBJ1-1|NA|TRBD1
TGTGCCTGGTCGAAGGGACAGACAAACACTGAAGCTTTCTTT
CAWSKGQTNTEAFF
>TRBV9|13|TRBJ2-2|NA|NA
TGTGCCAGCAGCCTACTTAGTGCCGGGGAGCTGTTTTTT
CASSLLSAGELFF
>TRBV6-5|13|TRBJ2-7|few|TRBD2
TGTGCCAGCAGTTGGGCGGGAGAGTACGAGCAGTACTTC
CASSWAGEYEQYF
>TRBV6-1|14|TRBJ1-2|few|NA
TGTGCCAGCAGTCGGATAACAGACAACTATGGCTACACCTTC
CASSRITDNYGYTF
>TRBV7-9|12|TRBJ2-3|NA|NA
TGTGCCAGCAGGGTAGACACAGATACGCAGTATTTT
CASRVDTDTQYF
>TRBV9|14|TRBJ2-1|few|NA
TGTGCCAGCAGCGTATCACCTAGAGGGATTGAGCAGTTCTTC
CASSVSPRGIEQFF
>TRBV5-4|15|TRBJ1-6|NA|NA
TGTGCCAGCAGCTTCAACCTAGGCGGTAATTCACCCCTCCACTTT
CASSFNLGGNSPLHF
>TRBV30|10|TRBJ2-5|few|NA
TGTGCCTGGAGCGCGGAGACCCAGTACTTC
CAWSAETQYF
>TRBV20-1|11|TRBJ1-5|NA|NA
TGCAGTGCTAGAATGGGACAACGGCAGCATTTT
CSARMGQRQHF
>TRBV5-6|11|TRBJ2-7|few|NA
TGTGCCAGCAGCTCGTCCTACGAGCAGTACTTC
CASSSSYEQYF
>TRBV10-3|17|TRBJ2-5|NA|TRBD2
TGTGCCATCAGTGCGGGACTAGGAGGGATAGAGCAAGAGACCCAGTACTTC
CAISAGLGGIEQETQYF
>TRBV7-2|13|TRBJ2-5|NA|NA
TGTGCCAGCAGCCCGGGTGCGGGGGAGACCCAGTACTTC
CASSPGAGETQYF
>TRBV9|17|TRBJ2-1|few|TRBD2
TGTGCCAGCAGCCCGTACCGGGGGCTAGCGGGAGACAATGAGCAGTTCTTC
CASSPYRGLAGDNEQFF
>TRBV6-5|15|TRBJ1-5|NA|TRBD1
TGTGCCAGCAGTGCTCTTGGGACAGGTTATCAGCCCCAGCATTTT
CASSALGTGYQPQHF
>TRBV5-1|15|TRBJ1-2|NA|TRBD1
TGCGCCAGCAGCTTGGACAGGGGACCTAGGGATGGCTACACCTTC
CASSLDRGPRDGYTF
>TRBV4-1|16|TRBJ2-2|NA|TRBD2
TGCGCCAGCAGCCAAGAAAGCGGGAGAAGCTCCGGGGAGCTGTTTTTT
CASSQESGRSSGELFF
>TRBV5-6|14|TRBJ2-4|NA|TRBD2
TGTGCCAGCAGCCCTTTGGGAGGGCCTCCCATTCAGTACTTC
CASSPLGGPPIQYF
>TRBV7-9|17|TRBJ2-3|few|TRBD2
TGTGCCAGCAGCTTCCCCGTGACTAGCGGGAGAGCAGATACGCAGTATTTT
CASSFPVTSGRADTQYF
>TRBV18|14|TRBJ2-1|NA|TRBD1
TGTGCCAGCTCACCCGGGACAGGGGCCAATGAGCAGTTCTTC
CASSPGTGANEQFF
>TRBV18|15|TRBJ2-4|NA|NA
TGTGCCAGCTCTCCGCCGGGACTGGGGATAAACATTCAGTACTTC
CASSPPGLGINIQYF
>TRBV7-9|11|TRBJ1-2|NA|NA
TGTGCCAGCAGCTTCAAGCTTGGCTACACCTTC
CASSFKLGYTF
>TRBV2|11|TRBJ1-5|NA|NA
TGTGCCAGCAGGGGAGATCAGCCCCAGCATTTT
CASRGDQPQHF
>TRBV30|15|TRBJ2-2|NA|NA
TGTGCCTGGACCCGGCGGCAGAGGAACACCGGGGAGCTGTTTTTT
CAWTRRQRNTGELFF
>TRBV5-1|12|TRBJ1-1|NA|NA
TGCGCCAGCAGCTTACCGGGCACTGAAGCTTTCTTT
CASSLPGTEAFF
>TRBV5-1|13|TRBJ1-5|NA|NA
TGCGCCAGCAGCTTTAGTCCGGGGAAGCCCCAGCATTTT
CASSFSPGKPQHF
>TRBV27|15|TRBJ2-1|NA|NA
TGTGCCAGCAGCAAGCGGAGAGCAACCTACAATGAGCAGTTCTTC
CASSKRRATYNEQFF
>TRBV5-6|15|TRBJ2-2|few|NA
TGTGCCAGCAGCGCCGGGACAAGGAACACCGGGGAGCTGTTTTTT
CASSAGTRNTGELFF
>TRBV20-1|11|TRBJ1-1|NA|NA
TGCAGTGCTAGCCGGAACACTGAAGCTTTCTTT
CSASRNTEAFF
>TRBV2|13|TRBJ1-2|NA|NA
TGTGCCAGCAGTGGCGACATAGGTTATGGCTACACCTTC
CASSGDIGYGYTF
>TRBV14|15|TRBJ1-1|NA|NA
TGTGCCAGCAGCCTATTCCGGGTTCCGAACACTGAAGCTTTCTTT
CASSLFRVPNTEAFF
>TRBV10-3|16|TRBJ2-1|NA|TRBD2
TGTGCCATCAGTGAGTCTGCGGGGGGCTCCTACAATGAGCAGTTCTTC
CAISESAGGSYNEQFF
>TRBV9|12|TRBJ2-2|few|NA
TGTGCCAGCAGCCCTGGAGTCGGGGAGCTGTTTTTT
CASSPGVGELFF
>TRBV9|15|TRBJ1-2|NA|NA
TGTGCCAGCAGCGTAGCCTCTTCAACTCCCTATGGCTACACCTTC
CASSVASSTPYGYTF